Each of the 23 T cell receptor beta chains below was sequenced from the same sample in a study of technical replicates of blood from several donors. Profiled with immunoSEQ multiplex PCR; TCRdb holds only in-frame clones, not every one. The sample lists 80,000 to 100,000 clones, under 95% seen once, with 0.27% in the top ten. Sequencing was carried out using T cells isolated from PBMCs. Source of these receptors: a human donor in good health.

CDR3 nucleotide sequence: TGTGCCAGCAGCCAGTTGGGGAGGCCAGCCCACGAGCAGTACTTC. It is translated as CASSQLGRPAHEQYF. This chain uses TRBV14 with TRBJ2-7; a possible D gene is TRBD2 (6 bases). V was pared by 3 bases and J by 5 bases, with 17 bases between. This CDR3 contains 15 residues. The V gene's germline CDR1 is SGHDN and CDR2 FVKESK.

The chain couples TRBV10-3 to TRBJ2-7; tentative D call: TRBD1 (5 bases). The germline V gene encodes CDR1 ENHRY and CDR2 SYGVKD. The length of the CDR3 is 12 residues. The V end lost 3 bases, the J end lost 6 bases, and 9 bases lay between the germline ends. CDR3 coding DNA: TGTGCCATCAGTGACAGGGAAGGCGAGCAGTACTTC. Translation: CAISDREGEQYF.

The CDR3 bases are TGTGCCAGCAGTGCTTTCGGGGATGGCGTTAATTCACCCCTCCACTTT. Amino acid sequence: CASSAFGDGVNSPLHF. V gene TRBV2 combines with J gene TRBJ1-6; D call uncertain. Trimming cost V 4 bases and J 6 bases, with 16 bases left between them. CDR3 size: 16 residues. The germline V gene encodes CDR1 SNHLY and CDR2 FYNNEI. Drawing the rest from reference TRBV2 and TRBJ1-6, the complete variable domain is EPEVTQTPSHQVTQMGQEVILRCVPISNHLYFYWYRQILGQKVEFLVSFYNNEISEKSEIFDDQFSVERPDGSNFTLKIRSTKLEDSAMYFCASSAFGDGVNSPLHFGNGTRLTVT.

The table lists this clone with a few counts. V gene TRBV12-5 combines with J gene TRBJ1-1; tentative D call: TRBD1 (5 bases). The CDR3 runs 14 residues. Germline V lookup: CDR1 LGHNT, CDR2 FRNRAP. Trimming shortened V by 0 bases and J by 4 bases, and 9 bases separated the two germline ends. The CDR3 nucleotides read TGTGCTAGTGGTTTGGTACCAGGGTTCACTGAAGCTTTCTTT. This gives the protein CASGLVPGFTEAFF.

This chain joins TRBV29-1 and TRBJ1-2; no firm D call. CDR3 length: 9 residues. Germline loops: CDR1 SQVTM, CDR2 ANQGSEA. V was trimmed by 2 bases and J by 8 bases, leaving 3 bases between them. Here the CDR3 DNA reads TGCAGCGTTGAAATAGGCTACACCTTC. Its translation is CSVEIGYTF.

The rearrangement joins TRBV12-5 to TRBJ1-1, with a weak D call TRBD1 (6 bases). This CDR3 comprises 14 residues. V was pared by 9 bases and J by 7 bases, with 21 bases between. CDR1 and CDR2 (germline): LGHNT, FRNRAP. This CDR3 is CASISRGRGNEAFF. The CDR3 DNA is TGTGCTAGCATTTCCAGGGGCCGTGGGAATGAAGCTTTCTTT.

V gene TRBV2 combines with J gene TRBJ2-5; D is undetermined. This CDR3 region has 13 residues. V dropped 4 bases and J dropped 2 bases, with 8 bases sitting between them. Germline V CDR1 and CDR2: SNHLY, FYNNEI. CDR3 DNA: TGTGCCAGCAGTGTCAACTTTCAAGAGACCCAGTACTTC. It encodes CASSVNFQETQYF.

The V gene is TRBV5-1, the J gene TRBJ2-1; 9 nucleotides match TRBD2. CDR3 size: 18 residues. The junction had 14 bases not matched to a gene; V was cut back by 4 bases and J by 3 bases. Germline V gene data show CDR1 as SGHRS and CDR2 as YFSETQ. The CDR3 spells CASSPRLAVLRDYNEQFF. CDR3 nucleotide sequence: TGCGCCAGCAGCCCCAGACTAGCGGTACTGCGGGACTACAATGAGCAGTTCTTC.

The rearrangement links TRBV6-5 to TRBJ2-4; TRBD1 aligns across 9 bases. The CDR3 covers 13 residues. Germline values: CDR1 MNHEY, CDR2 SVGAGI. J gave up 9 bases and V 7 bases, and 7 bases lay outside the gene matches. Written as DNA, the CDR3 is TGTGCCAGCACCTTGACAGGGGGGGCCATTCAGTACTTC. This translates into CASTLTGGAIQYF.

The genes are TRBV5-4 and TRBJ2-1, with unresolved D. The CDR3 spans 13 residues. The germline V gene encodes CDR1 SGHNT and CDR2 YYREEE (reference sequence). Trimming removed 1 base from V and 3 bases from J, with 5 bases in between. The CDR3 bases are TGTGCCAGCAGCTTGTTTAGCTACAATGAGCAGTTCTTC. Amino acid sequence: CASSLFSYNEQFF.

This rearrangement joins TRBV19 to TRBJ1-2; 12 bases line up with TRBD1. From germline, CDR1 is LNHDA and CDR2 SQIVND (reference sequence). This CDR3 contains 14 residues. Trimming at V came to 4 bases and at J to 7 bases, leaving 4 bases not matched to a gene. CDR3 loop: CASSTGTGGFGYTF. CDR3 nucleotides: TGTGCCAGTAGTACTGGGACAGGGGGCTTTGGCTACACCTTC.

The chain recombines TRBV5-1 with TRBJ2-1; 13 positions match TRBD2. V lost 4 bases to trimming and J lost 10 bases; unmatched junction nucleotides: 8. In germline, CDR1 is SGHRS, CDR2 YFSETQ. This CDR3 has 15 amino acids. The CDR3 sequence is CASSLGTSGIGEQFF. CDR3 coding DNA: TGCGCCAGCAGCCTAGGGACTAGCGGGATTGGGGAGCAGTTCTTC.

The genes are TRBV5-4 and TRBJ2-6, with 7 nucleotides matching TRBD1. The J segment lost 2 bases and the V segment lost 4 bases, leaving 0 bases of the junction unmatched. CDR3 length equals 14 residues. Germline CDR1 is SGHNT and CDR2 is YYREEE (reference sequence). CDR3 in amino acids: CASSQGAGANVLTF. The CDR3 DNA sequence: TGTGCCAGCAGCCAGGGGGCTGGGGCCAACGTCCTGACTTTC.

This chain connects TRBV19 to TRBJ2-7; 11 bases fit TRBD2. V lost 4 bases to trimming and J lost 0 bases; unmatched junction nucleotides: 17. In germline, CDR1 is LNHDA, CDR2 SQIVND (reference sequence). This CDR3 has 20 residues. DNA of the CDR3: TGTGCCAGTAGTAATTATGGACTAGCGGGTTACTCCTTTCGCTCCTACGAGCAGTACTTC. Translating gives CASSNYGLAGYSFRSYEQYF.

The chain carries TRBV11-3 and TRBJ2-7; D is unclear. The CDR3 loop spans 12 amino acids. The ends were cut back, 2 bases at V and 1 base at J, with 3 bases in the middle. Germline V gene sequence: CDR1 SGHNT, CDR2 YENEEA. CDR3 coding DNA: TGTGCCAGCAGCTTAACATCCTACGAGCAGTACTTC. This encodes CASSLTSYEQYF.

The chain combines TRBV20-1 with TRBJ2-7; 7 nucleotides agree with TRBD1. This CDR3 region has 11 residues. Germline-derived CDR1 and CDR2 are DFQATT and SNEGSKA (reference sequence). The CDR3 here is CSWDRTYEQYF. For the CDR3, the DNA is TGCAGCTGGGACAGAACCTACGAGCAGTACTTC.

In this sample, this clone turned up a few times. The CDR3 loop reads CSARRGAFF. As DNA, the CDR3 is TGCAGTGCTAGGCGGGGGGCTTTCTTT. The chain uses TRBV20-1 and TRBJ1-1, with D possibly being TRBD1 (5 bases). V shed 3 bases and J shed 11 bases, with 7 bases lying between them. Germline V gene data show CDR1 as DFQATT and CDR2 as SNEGSKA (reference sequence). The CDR3 is made up of 9 amino acids.

This clone was observed a single time. The V gene is TRBV4-2, the J gene TRBJ1-5; tentative D call: TRBD1 (5 bases). The germline V gene has CDR1 LGHNA and CDR2 YNFKEQ. Trimming removed 1 base from V and 2 bases from J, with 9 bases in between. There are 15 residues in the CDR3. In DNA, the CDR3 is TGTGCCAGCAGCCAAGGTCAGGGCGGCAATCAGCCCCAGCATTTT. Its translation is CASSQGQGGNQPQHF.

V usage is TRBV5-4 and J usage is TRBJ1-1; D is uncertain. Germline V gene sequence: CDR1 SGHNT, CDR2 YYREEE (reference sequence). The V gene lost 7 bases and the J gene lost 5 bases, with 21 bases spanning the gap. CDR3 length: 15 residues. CDR3 amino acids: CASSTNIGVITEAFF. The CDR3 DNA sequence: TGTGCCAGCTCCACTAATATCGGTGTAATAACTGAAGCTTTCTTT.

This clone showed up just a few times. V and J are TRBV2 and TRBJ2-5, with D perhaps TRBD2 (7 bases). CDR1 is SNHLY and CDR2 is FYNNEI in the germline V gene. Deletions cut 4 bases from V and 4 bases from J, with 10 bases between. The CDR3 has 13 amino acids. Written as DNA, the CDR3 is TGTGCCAGCAGTGGTAGGGGGGGAGAGACCCAGTACTTC. Its translation: CASSGRGGETQYF.

The chain links TRBV29-1 to TRBJ1-1; weak D call: TRBD1 (6 bases). V was clipped by 4 bases and J by 5 bases, with 14 bases between them. CDR3 length: 13 amino acids. CDR1 SQVTM and CDR2 ANQGSEA come from the germline V gene. CDR3 DNA: TGCAGCGTTGCGGGTACAGGGAAGACTGAAGCTTTCTTT. It encodes CSVAGTGKTEAFF.

The rearrangement links TRBV29-1 to TRBJ2-7, with a possible D match to TRBD2 (5 bases). The germline V and J ends were trimmed by 4 bases and 3 bases, with 13 bases remaining between them. The CDR3 totals 13 residues. The germline CDR1 and CDR2 sequences are SQVTM and ANQGSEA. The CDR3 region is CSVARGVNYEQYF. Written as DNA, the CDR3 is TGCAGCGTTGCTCGGGGAGTAAACTACGAGCAGTACTTC.

This clone has just one count. The V and J genes are TRBV7-6 and TRBJ2-1; perhaps TRBD2 as D (6 bases). V was trimmed by 2 bases and J by 6 bases, leaving 14 bases between them. The CDR3 runs to 15 residues. The germline V gene encodes CDR1 SGHVS and CDR2 FNYEAQ. CDR3 DNA sequence: TGTGCCAGCAGCTTAACCGCGGGAAACGCCAATGAGCAGTTCTTC. Protein sequence: CASSLTAGNANEQFF.